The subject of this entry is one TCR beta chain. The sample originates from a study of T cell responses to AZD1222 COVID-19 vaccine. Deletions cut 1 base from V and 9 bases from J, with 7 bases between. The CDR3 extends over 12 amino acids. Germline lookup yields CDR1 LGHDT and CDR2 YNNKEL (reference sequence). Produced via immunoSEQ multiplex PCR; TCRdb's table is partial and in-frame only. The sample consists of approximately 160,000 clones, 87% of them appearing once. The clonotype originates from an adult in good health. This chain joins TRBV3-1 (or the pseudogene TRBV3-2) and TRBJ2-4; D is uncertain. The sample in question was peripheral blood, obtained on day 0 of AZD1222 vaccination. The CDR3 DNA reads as TGTGCCAGCAGCCAAGGTCCGGGCATTCAGTACTTC. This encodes CASSQGPGIQYF.